The 27 T cell receptor beta chains presented below share a single source sample, sequenced in a study of T cell changes during pregnancy in multiple sclerosis. Assay used: immunoSEQ multiplex PCR; TCRdb lists only in-frame clones, some missing. The data show more than 35,000 clones, over 80% seen once. Sequenced here: CD4+ T cells from peripheral blood mononuclear cells, sampled in the third trimester of pregnancy. The receptors come from a female donor in good health, enrolled as a control in a pregnancy study.

J is TRBJ1-2 and V is TRBV28; 8 bases fit TRBD1. CDR1 and CDR2 (germline): MDHEN, SYDVKM. J gave up 6 bases and V 5 bases, and 11 bases lay outside the gene matches. This CDR3 region has 15 residues. The CDR3, as DNA: TGTGCCAGCAGTGCAACTTTCAGGGGGCGGGATGGCTACACCTTC. It specifies CASSATFRGRDGYTF.

CDR3 nucleotides: TGTGCCAGCAGCTTGGGTAGCGGGGGGGCCACAGATACGCAGTATTTT. Protein: CASSLGSGGATDTQYF. V is TRBV5-4 and J is TRBJ2-3; 11 nucleotides agree with TRBD2. V lost 0 bases, J lost 2 bases, and 2 bases stayed unmatched. The CDR3 sequence is 16 residues long. Germline loops: CDR1 SGHNT, CDR2 YYREEE (reference sequence).

The CDR3 loop reads CARSPTGTRVLHF. For the CDR3, the DNA is TGTGCCAGAAGCCCCACCGGGACACGAGTTCTCCACTTT. This chain connects TRBV7-5 to TRBJ1-6; TRBD1, the D gene given by the table, was not confirmed from the DNA. TRBV7-5 is described as a pseudogene. The CDR3 loop spans 13 amino acids.

J is TRBJ1-5 and V is TRBV30; TRBD1 might be the D (5 bases). The CDR3 contains 16 residues. V was trimmed by 0 bases and J by 0 bases, leaving 12 bases between them. Germline V gene lookup returns CDR1 GTSNPN and CDR2 SVGIG (reference sequence). CDR3 nucleotides: TGTGCCTGGAGTGTACAAGGCAGGGATAGCAATCAGCCCCAGCATTTT. As protein: CAWSVQGRDSNQPQHF.

This clone was recorded once. This chain links TRBV18 with TRBJ1-5, with 7 bases identical to TRBD1. CDR1 is KGHSH and CDR2 is LQKENI in the germline V gene. The CDR3 has 15 amino acids. Trimming took 6 bases from V and 5 from J; bases not matched to a gene: 10. The CDR3 is CASSPGGDRDQPQHF. The CDR3 coding sequence is TGTGCCAGCTCCCCTGGTGGGGACAGAGATCAGCCCCAGCATTTT.

V gene TRBV5-1 combines with J gene TRBJ1-4; 7 nucleotides line up with TRBD1. The germline CDR1 and CDR2 sequences are SGHRS and YFSETQ. The V and J ends lost 4 bases and 1 base, in that order; junction bases with no gene match: 4. This CDR3 region has 15 residues. The CDR3 loop is CASSLRQGTNEKLFF. The CDR3 nucleotides read TGCGCCAGCAGCCTACGACAGGGAACTAATGAAAAACTGTTTTTT.

This clone was recorded once. The chain couples TRBV10-3 to TRBJ1-2; 8 bases agree with TRBD1. Germline V lookup: CDR1 ENHRY, CDR2 SYGVKD. This CDR3 comprises 15 residues. V lost 10 bases and J lost 7; bases outside the gene matches: 17. The CDR3 loop is CASYIQGAISPGYTF. Written as DNA, the CDR3 is TGTGCCAGCTATATTCAGGGGGCGATCAGTCCTGGCTACACCTTC.

This chain uses TRBV7-2 with TRBJ1-1, with D maybe TRBD1 (6 bases). Germline V gene lookup returns CDR1 SGHTA and CDR2 FQGNSA. This CDR3 contains 14 residues. Trimming took 5 bases from V and 1 from J, leaving 11 bases between them. Here the CDR3 DNA reads TGTGCCAGCAGCCAACAGGGCAGGAACACTGAAGCTTTCTTT. Protein: CASSQQGRNTEAFF.

The genes are TRBV6-6 and TRBJ1-4, with D unresolved. V was pared by 10 bases and J by 3 bases, with 9 bases between. CDR1 MNHNY and CDR2 SVGAGI come from the germline V gene (reference sequence). The CDR3 sequence is 12 residues long. CDR3 DNA sequence: TGTGCCACAGGCAGATCTAATGAAAAACTGTTTTTT. Protein: CATGRSNEKLFF.

The CDR3 bases are TGTGCCAGCATGACCGCAGGGGAAGCCTACGAGCAGTACTTC. Amino acid sequence: CASMTAGEAYEQYF. The J gene is TRBJ2-7, the V gene TRBV27, with D possibly TRBD1 on 6 matching bases. Trimming pared 7 bases from V and 2 bases from J, leaving 15 bases between. Germline V gene lookup returns CDR1 MNHEY and CDR2 SMNVEV (reference sequence). CDR3 length equals 14 residues.

The V call is TRBV5-6, the J call TRBJ1-5; D is perhaps TRBD1 (6 bases). The V and J ends lost 5 bases and 7 bases respectively, with 16 bases between them. The CDR3 totals 14 residues. Germline values: CDR1 SGHDT, CDR2 YYEEEE. CDR3 bases: TGTGCCAGCAGGGCGGGGGGCTCCGGACAGCCCCAGCATTTT. Its protein product is CASRAGGSGQPQHF.

This sequence joins TRBV11-2 and TRBJ1-2; D remains unclear. Germline assignment: CDR1 SGHAT and CDR2 FQNNGV. Trimming removed 0 bases at V and 2 bases at J, with 4 bases between. The CDR3 is made up of 13 amino acids. The CDR3: CASSLERNYGYTF. In nucleotides, the CDR3 is TGTGCCAGCAGCTTAGAGCGGAACTATGGCTACACCTTC.

The gene calls are TRBV30 and TRBJ1-1, with D possibly TRBD1 on 5 matching bases. V gave up 4 bases and J gave up 2 bases, with 8 bases separating them. The CDR3 runs to 12 residues. CDR1 is GTSNPN, CDR2 SVGIG, per germline (reference sequence). In nucleotides, the CDR3 is TGTGCCTGGATAGGGGTCAACACTGAAGCTTTCTTT. This translates into CAWIGVNTEAFF.

J is TRBJ2-1 and V is TRBV2; D is uncertain. This CDR3 contains 14 residues. The ends were cut back, 0 bases at V and 7 bases at J, with 10 bases in the middle. Germline V gene data show CDR1 as SNHLY and CDR2 as FYNNEI. The CDR3 sequence is CASSEARYKNEQFF. CDR3 nucleotide sequence: TGTGCCAGCAGTGAAGCGAGGTATAAGAATGAGCAGTTCTTC. The entire variable domain, with the rest obtained from reference TRBV2 and TRBJ2-1, is as follows: EPEVTQTPSHQVTQMGQEVILRCVPISNHLYFYWYRQILGQKVEFLVSFYNNEISEKSEIFDDQFSVERPDGSNFTLKIRSTKLEDSAMYFCASSEARYKNEQFFGPGTRLTVL.

The rearrangement links TRBV10-3 to TRBJ2-3; 11 nucleotides match TRBD2. V shed 1 base and J 6 bases; nucleotides not matched to a gene: 0. Per germline, CDR1 ENHRY and CDR2 SYGVKD. There are 14 residues in the CDR3. The CDR3, as DNA: TGTGCCATCAGTGAGTGGACTAGCGGGGATACGCAGTATTTT. Its protein product is CAISEWTSGDTQYF.

This sequence joins TRBV6-1 and TRBJ2-2; D is perhaps TRBD2 (6 bases). Per the germline V gene, CDR1 is MNHNS and CDR2 is SASEGT. This CDR3 is 15 amino acids long. The V gene lost 4 bases and the J gene lost 5 bases, with 14 bases spanning the gap. The CDR3 DNA sequence: TGTGCCAGCAGTGCGGCGCGGGGTGGAACCGGGGAGCTGTTTTTT. As protein: CASSAARGGTGELFF.

The CDR3 nucleotides read TGCAGCGTTGAAGCGGGAGTTCGCACAGATACGCAGTATTTT. Translated: CSVEAGVRTDTQYF. The chain is built from TRBV29-1 and TRBJ2-3, with a weak D call TRBD2 (6 bases). Germline CDR1 is SQVTM and CDR2 is ANQGSEA. The CDR3 loop spans 14 amino acids. V lost 1 base and J 1 base, leaving 9 bases between the germline ends.

The rearrangement links TRBV7-2 to TRBJ1-5, with 8 bases matching TRBD1. V was clipped by 0 bases and J by 7 bases; unmatched bases: 8. Germline V lookup: CDR1 SGHTA, CDR2 FQGNSA. The CDR3 covers 16 residues. CDR3 region: CASSLAVQGARQPQHF. The CDR3 region has the DNA TGTGCCAGCAGCTTAGCTGTTCAGGGGGCAAGGCAGCCCCAGCATTTT.

J is TRBJ1-1 and V is TRBV14; a possible D gene is TRBD1 (5 bases). The CDR3 covers 14 residues. V dropped 5 bases and J dropped 4 bases, with 14 bases sitting between them. Germline values: CDR1 SGHDN, CDR2 FVKESK. The CDR3 sequence: CASSYRGWGTEAFF. CDR3 nucleotide sequence: TGTGCCAGCAGCTATAGGGGCTGGGGCACTGAAGCTTTCTTT.

This chain joins TRBV29-1 and TRBJ2-5, with D possibly matching TRBD2 (5 bases). The CDR3 contains 13 residues. The germline V and J ends were trimmed by 6 bases and 0 bases, with 11 bases remaining between them. Germline V gives CDR1 SQVTM, CDR2 ANQGSEA. CDR3 region: CSVLDWYQETQYF. DNA of the CDR3: TGCAGCGTCCTGGACTGGTACCAAGAGACCCAGTACTTC.

The V call is TRBV12-5, the J call TRBJ2-3; 7 bases match TRBD2. This CDR3 comprises 14 residues. The germline V gene encodes CDR1 LGHNT and CDR2 FRNRAP. V lost 6 bases and J lost 4; bases outside the gene matches: 7. CDR3 DNA: TGTGCTAGTGGGCCGGGACTAATGGCAGATACGCAGTATTTT. Protein product: CASGPGLMADTQYF.

The genes are TRBV12-5 and TRBJ2-1, with 9 positions matching TRBD2. Trimming at V came to 1 base and at J to 2 bases, leaving 6 bases not matched to a gene. This CDR3 has 17 amino acids. Germline CDR1 LGHNT, CDR2 FRNRAP. The CDR3 loop is CASGLGVLAGAYNEQFF. The CDR3, as DNA: TGTGCTAGTGGTTTGGGAGTACTAGCGGGCGCCTACAATGAGCAGTTCTTC.

The V and J genes are TRBV18 and TRBJ2-5; 12 bases agree with TRBD2. Germline V gene data show CDR1 as KGHSH and CDR2 as LQKENI. The V segment lost 5 bases and the J segment 4 bases; nucleotides outside the gene matches: 8. This CDR3 contains 16 residues. The CDR3 region has the DNA TGTGCCAGCTCATCTCGGACTAGCGGGGTGGGAGAGACCCAGTACTTC. Translation gives CASSSRTSGVGETQYF.

This clone was observed a single time. The chain uses TRBV6-1 and TRBJ2-7; TRBD1 aligns across 7 bases. CDR1 is MNHNS and CDR2 is SASEGT in the germline V gene. With V trimmed by 4 bases and J by 4 bases, 4 bases remained unmatched. The CDR3 extends over 13 amino acids. CDR3 in amino acids: CASSADRLYEQYF. DNA for the CDR3: TGTGCCAGCAGTGCGGACAGGTTATACGAGCAGTACTTC.

V usage is TRBV7-2 and J usage is TRBJ2-1; maybe TRBD1 (6 bases). Trimming cost V 5 bases and J 5 bases, with 13 bases left between them. Per the germline V gene, CDR1 is SGHTA and CDR2 is FQGNSA. The CDR3 contains 14 residues. CDR3 nucleotides: TGTGCCAGCAGCCGAGACAGGACCAACAATGAGCAGTTCTTC. It encodes CASSRDRTNNEQFF.

The chain is built from TRBV28 and TRBJ1-3, with a tentative D call TRBD1 (6 bases). V shed 4 bases and J shed 4 bases, with 11 bases lying between them. Germline V gene sequence: CDR1 MDHEN, CDR2 SYDVKM. CDR3 length equals 14 residues. In nucleotides, the CDR3 is TGTGCCAGCAGTTCCGGACAGCGGGGAAACACCATATATTTT. It encodes CASSSGQRGNTIYF.

This chain joins TRBV6-1 and TRBJ1-2; D is undetermined. The CDR3 consists of 14 residues. Germline-derived CDR1 and CDR2 are MNHNS and SASEGT. V was cut by 2 bases and J by 8 bases, with 15 bases left in between. The CDR3 DNA reads as TGTGCCAGCAGTGAAACCGGACGGGGAAGCGGCTACACCTTC. Protein product: CASSETGRGSGYTF.